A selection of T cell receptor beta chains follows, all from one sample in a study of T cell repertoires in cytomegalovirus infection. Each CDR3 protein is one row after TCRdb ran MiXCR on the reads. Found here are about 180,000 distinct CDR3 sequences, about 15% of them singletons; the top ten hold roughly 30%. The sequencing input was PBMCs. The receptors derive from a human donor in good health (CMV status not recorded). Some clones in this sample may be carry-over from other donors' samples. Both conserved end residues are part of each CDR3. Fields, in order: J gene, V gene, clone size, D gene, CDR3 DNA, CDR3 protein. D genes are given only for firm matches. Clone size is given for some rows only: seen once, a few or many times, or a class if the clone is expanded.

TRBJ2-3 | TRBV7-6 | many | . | TGTGCCAGCAGCTTAGCGGACCCTATCACAGATACGCAGTATTTT | CASSLADPITDTQYF
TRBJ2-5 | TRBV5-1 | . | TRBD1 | TGCGCCAGCAGTTTTGGACAGGGTCAAGAGACCCAGTACTTC | CASSFGQGQETQYF
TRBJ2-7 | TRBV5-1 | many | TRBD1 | TGCGCCAGCAGCTTGTGGGGACAGGGACGTTCTATCGGTCGGGGCTACGAGCAGTACTTC | CASSLWGQGRSIGRGYEQYF
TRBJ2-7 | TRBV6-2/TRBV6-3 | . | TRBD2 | TGTGCCAGCAGTTACGTGGGAGGGTATTACGAGCAGTACTTC | CASSYVGGYYEQYF
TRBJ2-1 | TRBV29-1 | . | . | TGCAGCGTTGAAGGTTCCAGGGAGGCCTACAATGAGCAGTTCTTC | CSVEGSREAYNEQFF
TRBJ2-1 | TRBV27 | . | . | TGTGCCAGCAGTTTATTTCCACCGACTAGTAGCTCCTACAATGAGCAGTTCTTC | CASSLFPPTSSSYNEQFF
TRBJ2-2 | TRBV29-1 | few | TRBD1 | TGCAGCGTCGACAGGGGGCAAACCGGGGAGCTGTTTTTT | CSVDRGQTGELFF
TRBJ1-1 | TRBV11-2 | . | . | TGTGCCAGCAGCTTAGAAGGAGGAGCAGGACCCTCAGCTTTCTTT | CASSLEGGAGPSAFF
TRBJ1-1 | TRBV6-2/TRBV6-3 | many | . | TGTGCCAGCAGTGCCGGGCCCGCGCCGAACACTGAAGCTTTCTTT | CASSAGPAPNTEAFF
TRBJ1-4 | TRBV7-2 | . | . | TGTGCCAGCAGCTTAAGCCGGACAGTTGGAAAACTGTTTTTT | CASSLSRTVGKLFF
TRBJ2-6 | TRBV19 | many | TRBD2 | TGTGCCAGTAGTGCAAGCGGGAGGGCCGGTGGGGCCAACGTCCTGACTTTC | CASSASGRAGGANVLTF
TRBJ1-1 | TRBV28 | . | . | TGTGCCAGCACTCCCGGGGGCAGTCAAAGGATTGAAGCTTTCTTT | CASTPGGSQRIEAFF
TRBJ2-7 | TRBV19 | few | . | TGTGCCAGTAGGCCGACCCCTCCTAGCTCCTACGAGCAGTACTTC | CASRPTPPSSYEQYF
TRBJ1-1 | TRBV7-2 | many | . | TGTGCCAGCAGCTTACTCGCCGATAACACTGAAGCTTTCTTT | CASSLLADNTEAFF
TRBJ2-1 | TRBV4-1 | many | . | TGCGCCAGCAGCCAAAGGACCGCATCCTACAATGAGCAGTTCTTC | CASSQRTASYNEQFF
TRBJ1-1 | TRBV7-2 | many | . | TGTGCCAGCAGCACTCGAAGACAGATGAACACTGAAGCTTTCTTT | CASSTRRQMNTEAFF
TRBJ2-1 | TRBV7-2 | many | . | TGTGCCAGCAGCTTAGAGGGGTTGAATGAGCAGTTCTTC | CASSLEGLNEQFF
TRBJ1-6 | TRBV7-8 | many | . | TGTGCCAGCAGCGAGGGGGTTAATTCACCCCTCCACTTT | CASSEGVNSPLHF
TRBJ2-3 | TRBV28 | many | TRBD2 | TGTGCCAGCAGTTTACCGCGGGGGGCGGGCACAGATACGCAGTATTTT | CASSLPRGAGTDTQYF
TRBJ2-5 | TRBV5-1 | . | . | TGCGCCAGCAGCTTCCAGATACAAGAGACCCAGTACTTC | CASSFQIQETQYF
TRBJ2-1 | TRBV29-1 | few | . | TGCAGCGTTCGACTAGAGTCCGCGACTGAGCAGTTCTTC | CSVRLESATEQFF
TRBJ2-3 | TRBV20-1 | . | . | TGCAGTGCTAGAGATGATTGGATTACGCAGTATTTT | CSARDDWITQYF
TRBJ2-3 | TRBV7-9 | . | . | TGTGCCAGCAGCCAAGGCGGGACTCGTTTTCCGCAGTATTTT | CASSQGGTRFPQYF
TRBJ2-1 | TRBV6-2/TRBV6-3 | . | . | TGTGCCAGCAGCTCCTACAAGGGGCTATCCTACAATGAGCAGTTCTTC | CASSSYKGLSYNEQFF
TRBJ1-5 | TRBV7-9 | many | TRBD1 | TGTGCCAGCAGCTCGATCGGACAGGGTAGCAATCAGCCCCAGCATTTT | CASSSIGQGSNQPQHF
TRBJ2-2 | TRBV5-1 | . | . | TGCGCCAGCAGCTTAAAAAGAAGGGGGGGCGCGGACACCGGGGAGCTGTTTTTT | CASSLKRRGGADTGELFF
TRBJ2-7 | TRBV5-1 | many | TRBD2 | TGCGCCAGCAGCACCGGGACTAGCGGTTTACGCCCCTACGAGCAGTACTTC | CASSTGTSGLRPYEQYF
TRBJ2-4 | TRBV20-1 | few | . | TGCAGTGCCACGGACATGGTATCGGACATTCAGTACTTC | CSATDMVSDIQYF
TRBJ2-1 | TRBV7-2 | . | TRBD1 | TGTGCCAGCAGCCGAGGACAGGGGAGCTCCTACACTGAGCAGTTTTTC | CASSRGQGSSYTEQFF